These 12 T cell receptor beta chains share one sample of origin, sequenced in a study of metastatic and nonmetastatic thyroid tumors. Thyroid surgery was preceded by no treatment in any patient. TCRdb re-processed the PCR reads through MiXCR. The table shows under 30,000 clones, with roughly a quarter occurring only once. Material for sequencing was blood. The receptors derive from a female donor with papillary thyroid cancer or a benign thyroid nodule (not recorded which). Some clones in this sample may be carry-over from other donors' samples.

This clone occurred many times. This chain connects TRBV12-3 or TRBV12-4 to TRBJ2-3, with D tentatively TRBD2 (5 bases). Trimming left V 2 bases short and J 0 bases short, with 6 bases between. The CDR3 consists of 14 residues. The CDR3 sequence is CASSLTRSTDTQYF. Written as DNA, the CDR3 is TGTGCCAGCAGTTTAACTAGAAGCACAGATACGCAGTATTTT.

This clone has at least ten counts. V gene TRBV30 combines with J gene TRBJ2-1; a possible D gene is TRBD1 (6 bases). CDR3 length: 13 amino acids. From germline, CDR1 is GTSNPN and CDR2 SVGIG (reference sequence). V shed 0 bases and J shed 6 bases, with 9 bases lying between them. CDR3 bases: TGTGCCTGGAGTGTGGACAGTCGCAATGAGCAGTTCTTC. Amino acids: CAWSVDSRNEQFF.

This clone has at least ten counts. A much more abundant neighbour one base away suggests this may be a read error. The chain is built from TRBV29-1 and TRBJ2-1; 9 positions match TRBD2. The CDR3 covers 11 residues. Losses at the gene ends were 4 bases for V and 15 bases for J; bases not matched to a gene: 7. Germline V gene sequence: CDR1 SQVTM, CDR2 ANQGSEA. The CDR3 protein is CSVGLAGIRFF. CDR3 bases: TGCAGCGTTGGGCTAGCGGGGATTCGGTTCTTC.

This clone was counted at least ten times. This chain connects TRBV27 to TRBJ1-1; D call uncertain. V was trimmed by 4 bases and J by 5 bases, leaving 8 bases between them. Germline assignment: CDR1 MNHEY and CDR2 SMNVEV (reference sequence). The CDR3 extends over 12 amino acids. The CDR3 here is CASSSPGTEAFF. CDR3 in DNA: TGTGCCAGCAGTTCCCCGGGAACTGAAGCTTTCTTT.

In this sample, this clone turned up many times. Relative to the germline gene, one junction end is altered; a read error may explain this. J is TRBJ2-6 and V is TRBV5-5; either TRBD1 or TRBD2 may fit D (5 bases each). Germline V gene data show CDR1 as SGHKS and CDR2 as YYEKEE (reference sequence). The CDR3 covers 8 residues. CDR3 in amino acids: CASSGDGF. CDR3 bases: TGTGCCAGCAGCGGGGACGGTTTC. The full variable domain, rest sourced from reference TRBV5-5 and TRBJ2-6, is DAGVTQSPTHLIKTRGQQVTLRCSPISGHKSVSWYQQVLGQGPQFIFQYYEKEERGRGNFPDRFSARQFPNYSSELNVNALLLGDSALYLCASSGDGFGAGSRLTVL.

In its sample, this clone was seen many times. CDR3 sequence: CSVSDGYTF. In nucleotides, the CDR3 is TGCAGCGTTAGCGATGGCTACACCTTC. V and J are TRBV29-1 and TRBJ1-2, with D hard to call. Trimming removed 5 bases at V and 6 bases at J, with 4 bases between. Germline CDR1 SQVTM, CDR2 ANQGSEA. CDR3 length: 9 residues.

A remark on this clone: One end of the junction varies from germline; a read error may be responsible. The rearrangement uses TRBV5-1 and TRBJ2-1, with 7 bases aligning to TRBD2. The CDR3 runs to 14 residues. Looked up from germline, CDR1 is SGHRS and CDR2 is YFSETQ. Here the CDR3 reads CVSSRRTSYNEQFF. The CDR3 nucleotides are TGCGTCAGCAGCCGACGGACTAGCTACAATGAGCAGTTCTTC.

This clone was seen ten or more times. The gene calls are TRBV11-2 and TRBJ2-7; possible D gene TRBD1, 5 bases. Germline assignment: CDR1 SGHAT and CDR2 FQNNGV. The CDR3 sequence is 13 residues long. The V end was cut by 0 bases, the J end by 2 bases, with 5 bases between. CDR3 nucleotide sequence: TGTGCCAGCAGCTTAGACAGGGCCTACGAGCAGTACTTC. This gives the protein CASSLDRAYEQYF. The full variable domain, rest sourced from reference TRBV11-2 and TRBJ2-7, is EAGVAQSPRYKIIEKRQSVAFWCNPISGHATLYWYQQILGQGPKLLIQFQNNGVVDDSQLPKDRFSAERLKGVDSTLKIQPAKLEDSAVYLCASSLDRAYEQYFGPGTRLTVT.

A few counts support this clone. The chain has TRBV18 and TRBJ1-5; D gene unclear. Trimming took off 6 bases at V and 2 bases at J, with 14 bases between the two ends. CDR3 length equals 15 residues. Germline CDR1 reads KGHSH; CDR2 reads LQKENI. This chain's CDR3 is CASSPYLAGNQPQHF. The CDR3 coding sequence is TGTGCCAGCTCCCCGTATCTGGCGGGCAATCAGCCCCAGCATTTT.

Notes on this clone: The germline gene is not matched at one end of the junction; a read error may be the cause. The chain couples TRBV24-1 to TRBJ2-1; the D is unclear. This CDR3 region has 13 residues. Germline CDR1 is KGHDR and CDR2 is SFDVKD. The CDR3 sequence is CATSGSYYNEPFF. The CDR3 region has the DNA TGTGCCACCAGTGGCTCATACTACAATGAGCCGTTCTTC.

This clone has ten or more counts. The CDR3 spells CASSYVRACTEAFF. The CDR3, as DNA: TGTGCCAGCAGTTACGTCAGGGCTTGCACTGAAGCTTTCTTT. The chain is built from TRBV6-6 and TRBJ1-1; tentatively, D is TRBD1 (5 bases). The CDR3 runs 14 residues. Deletions cut 2 bases from V and 4 bases from J, with 11 bases between. Germline V lookup: CDR1 MNHNY, CDR2 SVGAGI (reference sequence).

Turning to this clone: The junction differs from germline at one of its ends, possibly a read error. The V gene is TRBV12-3 or TRBV12-4, the J gene TRBJ2-5; the D gene is possibly TRBD2 (7 bases). The CDR3 consists of 15 residues. This CDR3 is CASSVESGGGESQYF. CDR3 coding DNA: TGTGCCAGCAGCGTGGAATCGGGGGGCGGAGAGAGCCAGTACTTC.